The rows below give T cell receptor beta chains drawn from one sample of a study of cytomegalovirus exposure and HLA in healthy donors. Here immunoSEQ multiplex PCR was the method, and the copy in TCRdb shows in-frame clones only, minus some. The top ten hold approximately 2% of the sample, which has some 110,000 clones, more than 60% seen once. Input material: PBMCs. The receptor set was obtained from a man aged 30 to 45 in good health and CMV-seronegative. Each CDR3 is given with its conserved first and last residue. Fields, in order: clone size, J gene, D gene, V gene, CDR3 DNA, CDR3 protein. The D gene is left open where the match is weak. Size is stated for part of the rows, as once, few or many counts, or as a class when the clone is expanded.

clone_size: .
j_call: TRBJ2-1
d_call: TRBD1
v_call: TRBV4-2
cdr3_nt: TGTGCCAGCAGCCAAAACTTGAACAGGGGTTCCTACAATGAGCAGTTCTTC
cdr3_aa: CASSQNLNRGSYNEQFF

clone_size: .
j_call: TRBJ2-5
d_call: TRBD1
v_call: TRBV5-1
cdr3_nt: TGCGCCAGCAAGGGGACAGAAGACCAAGAGACCCAGTACTTC
cdr3_aa: CASKGTEDQETQYF

clone_size: once
j_call: TRBJ2-7
d_call: TRBD1
v_call: TRBV5-1
cdr3_nt: TGCGCCAGCGGCTTGACAGGGTTCTCCTACGAGCAGTACTTC
cdr3_aa: CASGLTGFSYEQYF

clone_size: few
j_call: TRBJ1-1
d_call: TRBD1
v_call: TRBV6-5
cdr3_nt: TGTGCCAGCAGGGGACAGTTACGAGGAACTGAAGCTTTCTTT
cdr3_aa: CASRGQLRGTEAFF

clone_size: .
j_call: TRBJ2-7
d_call: .
v_call: TRBV29-1
cdr3_nt: TGCAGCGTTGTACGACTTGACTACGAGCAGTACTTC
cdr3_aa: CSVVRLDYEQYF

clone_size: .
j_call: TRBJ1-3
d_call: .
v_call: TRBV7-2
cdr3_nt: TGTGCCAGCAGCTTAGATTTCAGGTCCTCTGGAAACACCATATATTTT
cdr3_aa: CASSLDFRSSGNTIYF

clone_size: .
j_call: TRBJ2-1
d_call: TRBD2
v_call: TRBV28
cdr3_nt: TGTGCCAGCAGGCAGGGGGGCGGGAGGGCCGACAATGAGCAGTTCTTC
cdr3_aa: CASRQGGGRADNEQFF

clone_size: .
j_call: TRBJ2-1
d_call: TRBD2
v_call: TRBV19
cdr3_nt: TGTGCCAGTAGTCCCTCGGGACTAGCGGGAGTGGGAGATACGAATGAGCAGTTCTTC
cdr3_aa: CASSPSGLAGVGDTNEQFF

clone_size: .
j_call: TRBJ2-7
d_call: TRBD2
v_call: TRBV4-1
cdr3_nt: TGCGCCAGCAGCCAGGGTGACGGAGCTAGCGGGGCCTCCTACGAGCAGTACTTC
cdr3_aa: CASSQGDGASGASYEQYF

clone_size: once
j_call: TRBJ2-3
d_call: .
v_call: TRBV6-1
cdr3_nt: TGTGCCAGCAGTGAAACAGGGTCAGGTACGCAGTATTTT
cdr3_aa: CASSETGSGTQYF

clone_size: .
j_call: TRBJ2-7
d_call: .
v_call: TRBV5-6
cdr3_nt: TGTGCCAGCAGCGGGGGGGGACAGGACCCCTACGAGCAGTACTTC
cdr3_aa: CASSGGGQDPYEQYF

clone_size: few
j_call: TRBJ1-1
d_call: TRBD1
v_call: TRBV30
cdr3_nt: TGTGCCTGGAGTGTGACAGGGAGCACTGAAGCTTTCTTT
cdr3_aa: CAWSVTGSTEAFF

clone_size: .
j_call: TRBJ2-7
d_call: TRBD1
v_call: TRBV28
cdr3_nt: TGTGCCAGCCTGCTGTACAGGGGTACGCCCTACGAGCAGTACTTC
cdr3_aa: CASLLYRGTPYEQYF

clone_size: .
j_call: TRBJ1-2
d_call: .
v_call: TRBV21-1
cdr3_nt: TGTGCCAGCAGCTCAAAGAGGACCCAGGGCGGCTACACCTTC
cdr3_aa: CASSSKRTQGGYTF

clone_size: .
j_call: TRBJ2-3
d_call: TRBD1
v_call: TRBV9
cdr3_nt: TGTGCCAGCAGCCCGACAGGGACCACAGATACGCAGTATTTT
cdr3_aa: CASSPTGTTDTQYF

clone_size: .
j_call: TRBJ2-5
d_call: .
v_call: TRBV5-1
cdr3_nt: TGCGCCAGCAGCACGCGACAGGTCTCGGCGGAGACCCAGTACTTC
cdr3_aa: CASSTRQVSAETQYF

clone_size: once
j_call: TRBJ2-7
d_call: .
v_call: TRBV7-9
cdr3_nt: TGTGCCAGCAGCCTCGCGCCAGCGAATGGCGAGCAGTACTTC
cdr3_aa: CASSLAPANGEQYF

clone_size: .
j_call: TRBJ1-1
d_call: TRBD1
v_call: TRBV5-4
cdr3_nt: TGTGCCAGCACCGACCAGGGGGCGCGGAAAGCTTTCTTT
cdr3_aa: CASTDQGARKAFF

clone_size: once
j_call: TRBJ2-5
d_call: .
v_call: TRBV6-1
cdr3_nt: TGTGCCATCCAGTACGGCCCCTCGGGGGAGACCCAGTACTTC
cdr3_aa: CAIQYGPSGETQYF

clone_size: few
j_call: TRBJ1-2
d_call: TRBD1
v_call: TRBV18
cdr3_nt: TGTGCCAGCTCACCCATGGACAGGTTAGAGCTCCGAGCAATTTATGGCTACACCTTC
cdr3_aa: CASSPMDRLELRAIYGYTF

clone_size: .
j_call: TRBJ1-1
d_call: .
v_call: TRBV6-1
cdr3_nt: TGTGCCAGCAGCAGGACAGTGAACACTGAAGCTTTCTTT
cdr3_aa: CASSRTVNTEAFF

clone_size: .
j_call: TRBJ2-2
d_call: .
v_call: TRBV2
cdr3_nt: TGTGCCAGCAGGGGTCCTTCACACAGGACGAACACCGGGGAGCTGTTTTTT
cdr3_aa: CASRGPSHRTNTGELFF

clone_size: .
j_call: TRBJ2-3
d_call: TRBD1
v_call: TRBV2
cdr3_nt: TGTGGATCCGGGACAGGGATGTATACGCAGTATTTT
cdr3_aa: CGSGTGMYTQYF

clone_size: .
j_call: TRBJ1-5
d_call: .
v_call: TRBV7-2
cdr3_nt: TGTGCCAGCAGCTCCTATCCCCCGGGAGCTTGGCAGCCCCAGCATTTT
cdr3_aa: CASSSYPPGAWQPQHF

clone_size: once
j_call: TRBJ2-7
d_call: TRBD1
v_call: TRBV30
cdr3_nt: TGTGCCTGGAGTGCTTTACCGGGACAGGGGGCTTACGAGCAGTACTTC
cdr3_aa: CAWSALPGQGAYEQYF

clone_size: .
j_call: TRBJ2-5
d_call: .
v_call: TRBV30
cdr3_nt: TGTGCCTGGAACTCCAAGACGAGGGCCGAAGAGACCCAGTACTTC
cdr3_aa: CAWNSKTRAEETQYF

clone_size: .
j_call: TRBJ1-5
d_call: TRBD1
v_call: TRBV9
cdr3_nt: TGTGCCAGCAGCGCGCAGGGGGCTAATCAGCCCCAGCATTTT
cdr3_aa: CASSAQGANQPQHF

clone_size: .
j_call: TRBJ2-7
d_call: TRBD2
v_call: TRBV6-5
cdr3_nt: TGTGCCAGCAGGCTAGCGGGAGGTTCCTACGAGCAGTACTTC
cdr3_aa: CASRLAGGSYEQYF

clone_size: .
j_call: TRBJ1-5
d_call: TRBD1
v_call: TRBV6-5
cdr3_nt: TGTGCCAGCAGTTACCGGGGACAGGGGAATCAGCCCCAGCATTTT
cdr3_aa: CASSYRGQGNQPQHF

clone_size: .
j_call: TRBJ1-1
d_call: .
v_call: TRBV5-4
cdr3_nt: TGTGCCAGCAGGGCCATGAACACTGAAGCTTTCTTT
cdr3_aa: CASRAMNTEAFF

clone_size: .
j_call: TRBJ1-5
d_call: TRBD1
v_call: TRBV7-2
cdr3_nt: TGTGCCAGCAGCCCGGGACAGGGGGAGCCCCAGCATTTT
cdr3_aa: CASSPGQGEPQHF

clone_size: .
j_call: TRBJ2-5
d_call: TRBD2
v_call: TRBV7-2
cdr3_nt: TGTGCCAGCAGCTTAGTTTCTAGCGGCCAAGAGACCCAGTACTTC
cdr3_aa: CASSLVSSGQETQYF

clone_size: .
j_call: TRBJ1-5
d_call: .
v_call: TRBV6-5
cdr3_nt: TGTGCCAGCAGTTACTCGGGGACACTCCGGCTGCCCCAGCATTTT
cdr3_aa: CASSYSGTLRLPQHF

clone_size: .
j_call: TRBJ2-1
d_call: TRBD2
v_call: TRBV2
cdr3_nt: TGTGCCAGCGGGACTAGCGGCTACAATGAGCAGTTCTTC
cdr3_aa: CASGTSGYNEQFF

clone_size: .
j_call: TRBJ2-4
d_call: TRBD2
v_call: TRBV6-1
cdr3_nt: TGTGCCGGGGGAAGCGGGGGAAACATTCAGTACTTC
cdr3_aa: CAGGSGGNIQYF

clone_size: .
j_call: TRBJ2-7
d_call: TRBD2
v_call: TRBV28
cdr3_nt: TGTGCCAGCAGCCCGTCCGGGACTAGTGTCGCCGAGCAGTACTTC
cdr3_aa: CASSPSGTSVAEQYF

clone_size: .
j_call: TRBJ1-1
d_call: .
v_call: TRBV29-1
cdr3_nt: TGCAGCGTTGTTGGGCAGGGTGGAGCTTTCTTT
cdr3_aa: CSVVGQGGAFF

clone_size: .
j_call: TRBJ2-2
d_call: .
v_call: TRBV5-1
cdr3_nt: TGCGCCAGCAGCTTTGGACAGAACACCGGGGAGCTGTTTTTT
cdr3_aa: CASSFGQNTGELFF

clone_size: once
j_call: TRBJ1-5
d_call: TRBD1
v_call: TRBV19
cdr3_nt: TGTGCCAGTAGTACAGGACAGGGCGGGCAGCCCCAGCATTTT
cdr3_aa: CASSTGQGGQPQHF

clone_size: .
j_call: TRBJ2-1
d_call: .
v_call: TRBV7-2
cdr3_nt: TGTGCCAGCAGCTTAGAGGGGTTCAATGAGCAGTTCTTC
cdr3_aa: CASSLEGFNEQFF

clone_size: few
j_call: TRBJ1-4
d_call: .
v_call: TRBV29-1
cdr3_nt: TGCAGCGTTGAAGAAACAGGGTTTGGTGATGAAAAACTGTTTTTT
cdr3_aa: CSVEETGFGDEKLFF

clone_size: .
j_call: TRBJ1-6
d_call: TRBD1
v_call: TRBV30
cdr3_nt: TGTGCCTGCACAGGGGCTGCGAGCTCCTATAATTCACCCCTCCACTTT
cdr3_aa: CACTGAASSYNSPLHF

clone_size: .
j_call: TRBJ1-3
d_call: .
v_call: TRBV7-6
cdr3_nt: TGTGCCAGCAGCTTAGGGATCGGGGCTGGAAACACCATATATTTT
cdr3_aa: CASSLGIGAGNTIYF

clone_size: few
j_call: TRBJ2-7
d_call: TRBD1
v_call: TRBV27
cdr3_nt: TGTGCCAGCAGCCGACAACAGGGGGGCACCTACGAGCAGTACTTC
cdr3_aa: CASSRQQGGTYEQYF

clone_size: .
j_call: TRBJ1-4
d_call: TRBD1
v_call: TRBV19
cdr3_nt: TGTGCCAGTAGCGTGGGACAGAGAAATGAAAAACTGTTTTTT
cdr3_aa: CASSVGQRNEKLFF

clone_size: .
j_call: TRBJ2-5
d_call: TRBD2
v_call: TRBV7-2
cdr3_nt: TGTGCCAGCAGCTTTGGGGAAAAGGGGCTAGCGGTTCAAGAGACCCAGTACTTC
cdr3_aa: CASSFGEKGLAVQETQYF

clone_size: .
j_call: TRBJ2-7
d_call: .
v_call: TRBV5-1
cdr3_nt: TGCGCCAGCAGCCCTTCAGGGGTAGGCGAGCAGTACTTC
cdr3_aa: CASSPSGVGEQYF

clone_size: .
j_call: TRBJ1-2
d_call: TRBD1
v_call: TRBV4-1
cdr3_nt: TGCGCCAGCAGCTTCGGACAGGGGAACTATGGCTACACCTTC
cdr3_aa: CASSFGQGNYGYTF